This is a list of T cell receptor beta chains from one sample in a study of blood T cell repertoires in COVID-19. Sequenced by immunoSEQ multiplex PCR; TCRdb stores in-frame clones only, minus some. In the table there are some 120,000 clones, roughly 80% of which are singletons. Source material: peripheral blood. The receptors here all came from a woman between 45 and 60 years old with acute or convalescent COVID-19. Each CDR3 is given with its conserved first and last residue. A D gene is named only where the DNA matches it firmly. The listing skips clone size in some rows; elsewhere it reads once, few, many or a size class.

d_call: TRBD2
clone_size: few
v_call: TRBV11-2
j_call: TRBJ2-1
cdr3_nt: TGTGCCAGCAGCTTAGATCGGCATAGGGCGGGGGGGCACGAGCAGTTCTTC
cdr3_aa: CASSLDRHRAGGHEQFF

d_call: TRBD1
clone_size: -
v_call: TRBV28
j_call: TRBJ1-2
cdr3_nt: TGTGCCAGCAGTTCAGGACAGGGAGGAGGCTACACCTTC
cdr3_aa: CASSSGQGGGYTF

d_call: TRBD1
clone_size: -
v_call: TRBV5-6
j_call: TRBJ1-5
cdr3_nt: TGTGCCAGCAGTCATCGGCCGTCCGGGACAGCCGCACAGCCCCAGCATTTT
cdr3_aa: CASSHRPSGTAAQPQHF

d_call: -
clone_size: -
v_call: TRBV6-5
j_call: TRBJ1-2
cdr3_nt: TGTGCCAGCAGTTACTCCAGGGATGGTGGCTACACCTTC
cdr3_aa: CASSYSRDGGYTF

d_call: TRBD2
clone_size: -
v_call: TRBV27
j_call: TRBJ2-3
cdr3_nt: TGTGCCAGCAGTTTAATGGGTAGATTAGCGGGGGGAACAGATACGCAGTATTTT
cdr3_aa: CASSLMGRLAGGTDTQYF

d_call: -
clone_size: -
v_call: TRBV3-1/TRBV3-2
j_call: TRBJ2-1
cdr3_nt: TGTGCCAGCAGCCAAGATCCAGGTAGGTCCCTATACAATGAGCAGTTCTTC
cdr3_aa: CASSQDPGRSLYNEQFF

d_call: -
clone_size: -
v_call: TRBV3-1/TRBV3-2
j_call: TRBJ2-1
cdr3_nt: TGTGCCAGCAGCCAATGGGAGAATGAGCAGTTCTTC
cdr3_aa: CASSQWENEQFF

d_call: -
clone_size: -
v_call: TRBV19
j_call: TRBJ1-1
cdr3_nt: TGTGCCAGTAGTATCTTAAGCTATATGAACACTGAAGCTTTCTTT
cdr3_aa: CASSILSYMNTEAFF

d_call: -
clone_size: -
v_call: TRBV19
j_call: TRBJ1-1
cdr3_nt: TGTGCCAGTAGTATAGAGTGGAGAAAAACTGAAGCTTTCTTT
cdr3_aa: CASSIEWRKTEAFF

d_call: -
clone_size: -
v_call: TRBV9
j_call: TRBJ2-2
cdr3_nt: TGTGCCAGCAGCGTCCAGGGAAGCAACACCGGGGAGCTGTTTTTT
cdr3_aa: CASSVQGSNTGELFF

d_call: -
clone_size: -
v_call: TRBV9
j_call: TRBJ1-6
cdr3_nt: TGTGCCAGCAGCGTAGCTGAGGGTTCCCGTTCACCCCTCCACTTT
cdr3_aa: CASSVAEGSRSPLHF

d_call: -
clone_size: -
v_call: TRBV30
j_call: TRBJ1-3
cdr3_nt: TGTGCCTGGATCGGGAGAGCCTCTGGAAACACCATATATTTT
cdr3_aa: CAWIGRASGNTIYF

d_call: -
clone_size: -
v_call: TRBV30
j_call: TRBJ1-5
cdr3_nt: TGTGCCTGGAGTGTACAGGGCAGCCAGCCCCAGCATTTT
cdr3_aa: CAWSVQGSQPQHF

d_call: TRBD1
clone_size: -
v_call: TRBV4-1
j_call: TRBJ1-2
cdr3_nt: TGCGCCAGCAGCCAAGGTCCCGGGACAGGGGTGTTAGACAACTATGGCTACACCTTC
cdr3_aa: CASSQGPGTGVLDNYGYTF

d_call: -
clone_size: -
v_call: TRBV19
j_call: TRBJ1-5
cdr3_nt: TGTGCCAGTACCTTTGGGCAGGATCGCAATCAGCCCCAGCATTTT
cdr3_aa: CASTFGQDRNQPQHF

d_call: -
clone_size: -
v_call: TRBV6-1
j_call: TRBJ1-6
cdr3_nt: TGTGCCAGCAGTGGACCAGAGACAGGACCTAATTCACCCCTCCACTTT
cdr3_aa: CASSGPETGPNSPLHF

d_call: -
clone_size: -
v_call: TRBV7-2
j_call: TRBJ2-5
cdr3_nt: TGTGCCAGCAGCTTAGGTGGCAGCGAAGAGACCCAGTACTTC
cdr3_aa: CASSLGGSEETQYF

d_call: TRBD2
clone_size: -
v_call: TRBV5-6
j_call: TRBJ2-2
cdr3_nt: TGTGCCAGCAGTCCCGGGGGGGGCTACACCGGGGAGCTGTTTTTT
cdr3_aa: CASSPGGGYTGELFF

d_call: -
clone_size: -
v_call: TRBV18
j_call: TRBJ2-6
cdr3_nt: TGTGCCAGCTCACCCGAGGTGGTTGGGGCCAACGTCCTGACTTTC
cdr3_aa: CASSPEVVGANVLTF

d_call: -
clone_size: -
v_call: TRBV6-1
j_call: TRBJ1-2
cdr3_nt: TGTGCCAGCAGTGAGTGGCGGTCATATGGCTACACCTTC
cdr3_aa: CASSEWRSYGYTF

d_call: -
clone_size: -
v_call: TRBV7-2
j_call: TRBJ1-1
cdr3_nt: TGTGCCAGCAGTGTTCATCAGAACACTGAAGCTTTCTTT
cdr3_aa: CASSVHQNTEAFF

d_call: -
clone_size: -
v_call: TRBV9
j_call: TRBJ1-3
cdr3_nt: TGTGCCAGCAGCGTAGCAGACTCTGGAAACACCATATATTTT
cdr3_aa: CASSVADSGNTIYF

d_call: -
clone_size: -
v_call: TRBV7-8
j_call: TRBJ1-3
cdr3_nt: TGTGCCAGCAGCTTTTCGGGGGTCAGCGGAAACACCATATATTTT
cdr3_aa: CASSFSGVSGNTIYF

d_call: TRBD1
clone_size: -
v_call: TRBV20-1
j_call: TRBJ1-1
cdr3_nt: TGCAGTGCTAGTGGGGACAGGGGCTTTAACACTGAAGCTTTCTTT
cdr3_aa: CSASGDRGFNTEAFF

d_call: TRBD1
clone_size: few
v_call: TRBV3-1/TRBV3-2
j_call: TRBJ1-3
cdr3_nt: TGTGCCAGCAGCCCCCAAGGGGGCCGACACTCTGGAAACACCATATATTTT
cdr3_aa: CASSPQGGRHSGNTIYF

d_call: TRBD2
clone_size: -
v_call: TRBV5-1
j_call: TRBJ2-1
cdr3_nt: TGCGCCAGCAGCTTGCGTAGCGGGGGCAACAATGAGCAGTTCTTC
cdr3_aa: CASSLRSGGNNEQFF

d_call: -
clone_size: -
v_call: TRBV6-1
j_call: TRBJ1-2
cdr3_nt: TGTGCCAGCAGTGAACGCCCGGGGGTCTATGGCTACACCTTC
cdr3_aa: CASSERPGVYGYTF

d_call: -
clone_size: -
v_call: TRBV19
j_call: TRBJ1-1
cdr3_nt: TGTGCCAGTAGTCCTCGTATTGGGCTCATGAACACTGAAGCTTTCTTT
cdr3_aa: CASSPRIGLMNTEAFF

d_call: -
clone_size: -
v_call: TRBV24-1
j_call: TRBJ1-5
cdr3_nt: TGTGCCACCAGTGCAGGAGGGTACAATCAGCCCCAGCATTTT
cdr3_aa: CATSAGGYNQPQHF

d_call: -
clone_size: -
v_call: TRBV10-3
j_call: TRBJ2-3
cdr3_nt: TGTGCCACCCGAGGCGGGGGCGCTGCTAGCACAGATACGCAGTATTTT
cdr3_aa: CATRGGGAASTDTQYF

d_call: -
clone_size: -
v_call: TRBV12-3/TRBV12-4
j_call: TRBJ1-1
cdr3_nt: TGTGCCAGCAGTAACCACAGGTTGGAAGCTTTCTTT
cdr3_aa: CASSNHRLEAFF

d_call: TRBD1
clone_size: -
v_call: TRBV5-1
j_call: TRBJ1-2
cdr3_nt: TGCGCCAGCAGCCTAGGAACAGGGGGCAACTATGGCTACACCTTC
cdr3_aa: CASSLGTGGNYGYTF

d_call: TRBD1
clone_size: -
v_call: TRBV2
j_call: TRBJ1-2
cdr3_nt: TGTGCCAGCAGTTTCGGACAGGGGAGCGGCTACACCTTC
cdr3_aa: CASSFGQGSGYTF

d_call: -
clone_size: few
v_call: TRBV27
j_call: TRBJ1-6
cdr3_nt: TGTGCCAGCAGTTTATGGGCCCCTTCCAGGGGCGGCAATTCACCCCTCCACTTT
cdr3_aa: CASSLWAPSRGGNSPLHF

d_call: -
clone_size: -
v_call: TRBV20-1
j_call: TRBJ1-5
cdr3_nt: TGCAGTGCTAGTTCGGTCAGGGGATATCAGCCCCAGCATTTT
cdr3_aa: CSASSVRGYQPQHF

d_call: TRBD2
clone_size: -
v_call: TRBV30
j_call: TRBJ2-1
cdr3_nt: TGTGCCTGGAGCGGCTTAGCGGGGGGGCCCAATGAGCAGTTCTTC
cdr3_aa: CAWSGLAGGPNEQFF

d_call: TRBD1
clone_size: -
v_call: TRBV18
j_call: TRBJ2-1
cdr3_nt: TGTGCCAGCTCCTTTAACAGGGGAAACTCCTACAATGAGCAGTTCTTC
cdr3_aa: CASSFNRGNSYNEQFF

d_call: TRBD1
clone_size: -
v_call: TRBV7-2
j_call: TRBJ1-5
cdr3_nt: TGTGCCAGCAGCCAGGGACAGAGGAATCAGCCCCAGCATTTT
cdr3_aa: CASSQGQRNQPQHF

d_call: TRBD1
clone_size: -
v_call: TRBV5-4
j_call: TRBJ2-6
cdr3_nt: TGTGCCAGCAGCCCGGGGACAGGGGGCGTCGGTGGGGCCAACGTCCTGACTTTC
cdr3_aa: CASSPGTGGVGGANVLTF

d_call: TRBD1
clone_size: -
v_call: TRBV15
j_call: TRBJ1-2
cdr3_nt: TGTGCCACCAGCAGAGGAAGGGACAGTGCCACGACCTTC
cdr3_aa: CATSRGRDSATTF

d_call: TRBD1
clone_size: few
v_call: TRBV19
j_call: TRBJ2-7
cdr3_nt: TGTGCCAGTGGGACAGGGGGGAGACCCTACGAGCAGTACTTC
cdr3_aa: CASGTGGRPYEQYF

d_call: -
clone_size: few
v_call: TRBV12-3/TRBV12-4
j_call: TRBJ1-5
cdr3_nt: TGTGCCAGCAGTTCAGGTCAGCCCCAGCATTTT
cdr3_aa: CASSSGQPQHF

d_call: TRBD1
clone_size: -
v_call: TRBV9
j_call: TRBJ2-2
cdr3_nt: TGTGCCAGCAGCCTGACGACGGGACAGAACTTAGGTTCCGGGGAGCTGTTTTTT
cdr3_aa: CASSLTTGQNLGSGELFF

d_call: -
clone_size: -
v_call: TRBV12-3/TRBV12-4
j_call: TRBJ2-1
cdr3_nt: TGTGCCAGCAGTTTTAGGGGGTTCAATGAGCAGTTCTTC
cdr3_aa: CASSFRGFNEQFF

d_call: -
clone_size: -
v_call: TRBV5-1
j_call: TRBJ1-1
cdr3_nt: TGCGCCAGCAGCTCTCAGGCGTCTGAAGCTTTCTTT
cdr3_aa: CASSSQASEAFF

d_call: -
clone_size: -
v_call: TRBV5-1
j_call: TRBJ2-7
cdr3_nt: TGCGCCAGCAGCTTGGTGTTCAGGGATCAGTACGAGCAGTACTTC
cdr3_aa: CASSLVFRDQYEQYF

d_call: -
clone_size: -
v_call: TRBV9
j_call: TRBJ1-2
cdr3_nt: TGTGCCAGCAGCGACACTCGGGACATTACGTTTGGCTATGGCTACACCTTC
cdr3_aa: CASSDTRDITFGYGYTF

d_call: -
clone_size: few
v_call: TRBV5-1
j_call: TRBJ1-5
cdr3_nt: TGCGCCAGCAGCTTGGAGGGACAAATTCATCAGCCCCAGCATTTT
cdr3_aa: CASSLEGQIHQPQHF

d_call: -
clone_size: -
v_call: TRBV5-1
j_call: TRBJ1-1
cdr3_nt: TGCGCCAGCAGCTTGGGACAGGTAGGAATGACTGAAGCTTTCTTT
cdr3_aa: CASSLGQVGMTEAFF

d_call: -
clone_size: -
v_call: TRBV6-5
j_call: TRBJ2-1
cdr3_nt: TGTGCCAGCAGTCCATTTGTGGGGGCCGGCGAGCAGTTCTTC
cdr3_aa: CASSPFVGAGEQFF

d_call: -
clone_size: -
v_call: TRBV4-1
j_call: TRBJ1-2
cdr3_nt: TGCGCCAGCAGCCATCTCAACAGTAACTATGGCTACACCTTC
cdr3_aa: CASSHLNSNYGYTF

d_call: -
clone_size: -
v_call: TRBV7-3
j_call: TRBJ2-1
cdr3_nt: TGTGCCAGCAGCCTAACACCGGACAGTTACAATGAGCAGTTCTTC
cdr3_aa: CASSLTPDSYNEQFF

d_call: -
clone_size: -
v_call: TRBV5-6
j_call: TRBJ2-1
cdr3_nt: TGTGCCAGCAGCAGATCCTCAGGGGTAGGGGACAATGAGCAGTTCTTC
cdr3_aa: CASSRSSGVGDNEQFF

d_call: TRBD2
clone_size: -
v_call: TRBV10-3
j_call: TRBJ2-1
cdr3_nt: TGTGCCATCGGGGGGGGACTAGCGGATACCAATGAGCAGTTCTTC
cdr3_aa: CAIGGGLADTNEQFF

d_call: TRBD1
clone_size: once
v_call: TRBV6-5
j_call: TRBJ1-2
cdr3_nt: TGTGCCAGCAAGGGGGAAGGACAGGGCTATGGCTACACCTTC
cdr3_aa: CASKGEGQGYGYTF